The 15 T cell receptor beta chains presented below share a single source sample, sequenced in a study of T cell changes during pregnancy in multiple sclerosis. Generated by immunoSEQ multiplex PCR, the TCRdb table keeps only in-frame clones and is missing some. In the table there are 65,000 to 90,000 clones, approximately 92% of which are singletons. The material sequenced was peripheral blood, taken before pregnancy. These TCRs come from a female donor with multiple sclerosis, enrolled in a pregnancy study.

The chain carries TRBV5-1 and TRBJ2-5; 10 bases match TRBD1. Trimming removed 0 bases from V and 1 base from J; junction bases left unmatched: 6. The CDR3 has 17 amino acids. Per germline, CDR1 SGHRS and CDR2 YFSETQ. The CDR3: CASSLGQTGGPQETQYF. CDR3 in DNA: TGCGCCAGCAGCTTGGGCCAGACAGGGGGCCCCCAAGAGACCCAGTACTTC.

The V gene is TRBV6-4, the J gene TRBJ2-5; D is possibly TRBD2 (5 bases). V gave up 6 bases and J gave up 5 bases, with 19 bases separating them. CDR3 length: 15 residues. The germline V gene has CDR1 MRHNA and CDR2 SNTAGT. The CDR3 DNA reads TGTGCCAGCAGCTCAGGATTGCGGGTAATTGAGACCCAGTACTTC. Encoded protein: CASSSGLRVIETQYF.

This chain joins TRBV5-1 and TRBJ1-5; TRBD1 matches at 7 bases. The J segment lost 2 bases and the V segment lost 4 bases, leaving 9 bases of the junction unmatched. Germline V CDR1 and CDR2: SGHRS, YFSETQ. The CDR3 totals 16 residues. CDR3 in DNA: TGCGCCAGCAGCCCAGGGGGAAGGGAAGGCAATCAGCCCCAGCATTTT. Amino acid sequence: CASSPGGREGNQPQHF.

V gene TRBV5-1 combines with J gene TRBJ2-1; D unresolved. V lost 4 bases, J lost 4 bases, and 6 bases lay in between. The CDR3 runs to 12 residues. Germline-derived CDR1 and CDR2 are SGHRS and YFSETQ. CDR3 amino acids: CASSATYNEQFF. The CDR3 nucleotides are TGCGCCAGCAGCGCGACATACAATGAGCAGTTCTTC. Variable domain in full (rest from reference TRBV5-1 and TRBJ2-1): KAGVTQTPRYLIKTRGQQVTLSCSPISGHRSVSWYQQTPGQGLQFLFEYFSETQRNKGNFPGRFSGRQFSNSRSEMNVSTLELGDSALYLCASSATYNEQFFGPGTRLTVL.

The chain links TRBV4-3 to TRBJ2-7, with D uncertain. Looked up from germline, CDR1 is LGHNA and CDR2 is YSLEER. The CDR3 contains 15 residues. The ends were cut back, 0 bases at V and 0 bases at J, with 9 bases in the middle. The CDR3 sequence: CASSQDLASSYEQYF. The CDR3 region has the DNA TGCGCCAGCAGCCAAGATTTAGCTAGCTCCTACGAGCAGTACTTC.

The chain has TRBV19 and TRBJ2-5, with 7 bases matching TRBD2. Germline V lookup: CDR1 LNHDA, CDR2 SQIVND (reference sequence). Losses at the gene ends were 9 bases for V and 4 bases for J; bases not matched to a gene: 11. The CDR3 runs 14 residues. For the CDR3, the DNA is TGTGCCAGCAAGGGAGCGGGAACGGGAGAGACCCAGTACTTC. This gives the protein CASKGAGTGETQYF.

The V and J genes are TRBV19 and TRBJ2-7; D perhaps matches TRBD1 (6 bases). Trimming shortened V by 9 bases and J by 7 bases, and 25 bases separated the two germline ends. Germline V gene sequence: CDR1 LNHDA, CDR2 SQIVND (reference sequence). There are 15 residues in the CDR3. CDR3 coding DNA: TGTGCCAGCGCCTCCGGGATTTCGTCCAGGGGAGAGCAGTACTTC. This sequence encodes CASASGISSRGEQYF.

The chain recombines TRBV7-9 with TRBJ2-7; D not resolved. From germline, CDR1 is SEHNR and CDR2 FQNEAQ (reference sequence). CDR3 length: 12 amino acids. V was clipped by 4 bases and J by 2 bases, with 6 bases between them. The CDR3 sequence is CASSYMAYEQYF. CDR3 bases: TGTGCCAGCAGCTACATGGCCTACGAGCAGTACTTC.

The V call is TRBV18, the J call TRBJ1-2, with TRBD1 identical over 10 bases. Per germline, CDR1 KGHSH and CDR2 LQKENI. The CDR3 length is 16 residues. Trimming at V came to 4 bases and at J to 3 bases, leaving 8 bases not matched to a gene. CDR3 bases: TGTGCCAGCTCACTTACACCTGGACAGGGGGACTATGGCTACACCTTC. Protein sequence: CASSLTPGQGDYGYTF.

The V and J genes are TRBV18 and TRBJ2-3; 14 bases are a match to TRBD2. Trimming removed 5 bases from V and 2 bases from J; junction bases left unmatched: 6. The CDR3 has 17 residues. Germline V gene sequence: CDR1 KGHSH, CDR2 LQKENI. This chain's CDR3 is CASSSGTSGRPTDTQYF. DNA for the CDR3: TGTGCCAGCTCATCCGGGACTAGCGGGAGACCCACAGATACGCAGTATTTT.

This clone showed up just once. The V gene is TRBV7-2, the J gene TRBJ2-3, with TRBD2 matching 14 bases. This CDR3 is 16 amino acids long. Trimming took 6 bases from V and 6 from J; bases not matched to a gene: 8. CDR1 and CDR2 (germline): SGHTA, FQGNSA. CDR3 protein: CASREGRTSGRDTQYF. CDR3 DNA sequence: TGTGCCAGCAGGGAGGGACGGACTAGCGGGAGGGATACGCAGTATTTT. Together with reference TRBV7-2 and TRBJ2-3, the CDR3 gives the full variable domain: GAGVSQSPSNKVTEKGKDVELRCDPISGHTALYWYRQSLGQGLEFLIYFQGNSAPDKSGLPSDRFSAERTGGSVSTLTIQRTQQEDSAVYLCASREGRTSGRDTQYFGPGTRLTVL.

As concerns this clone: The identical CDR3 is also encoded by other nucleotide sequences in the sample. In DNA form, the CDR3 reads TGTGCCAGCAGCTCTGACAGGGGCGAGACCCAGTACTTC. Residues: CASSSDRGETQYF. The chain carries TRBV7-2 and TRBJ2-5; 8 bases are a match to TRBD1. With 4 bases clipped from V and 5 bases from J, the junction kept 3 bases outside the gene matches. There are 13 residues in the CDR3. Germline-derived CDR1 and CDR2 are SGHTA and FQGNSA.

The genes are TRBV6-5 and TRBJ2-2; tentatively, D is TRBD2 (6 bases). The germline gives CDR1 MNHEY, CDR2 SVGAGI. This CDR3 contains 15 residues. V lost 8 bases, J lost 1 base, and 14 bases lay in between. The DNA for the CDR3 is TGTGCCAGCCGACGCTGGCGGGAGAACACCGGGGAGCTGTTTTTT. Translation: CASRRWRENTGELFF.

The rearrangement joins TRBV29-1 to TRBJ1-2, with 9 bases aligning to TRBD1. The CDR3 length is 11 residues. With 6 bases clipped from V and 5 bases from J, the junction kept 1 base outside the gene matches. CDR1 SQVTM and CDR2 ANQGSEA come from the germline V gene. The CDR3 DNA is TGCAGCGTGGGACAGGGTTATGGCTACACCTTC. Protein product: CSVGQGYGYTF.

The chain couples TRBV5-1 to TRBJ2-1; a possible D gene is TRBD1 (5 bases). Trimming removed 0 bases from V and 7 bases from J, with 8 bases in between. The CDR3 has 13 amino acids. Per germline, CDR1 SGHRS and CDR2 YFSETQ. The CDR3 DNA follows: TGCGCCAGCAGCTTGGGACAGCTGAATGAGCAGTTCTTC. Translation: CASSLGQLNEQFF.